Sequencing of this T cell receptor (beta chain) was carried out in a study of spatial heterogeneity in lung cancer. Study conclusions and caveats: Tumor mutation count correlated with how many alpha and beta TCRs expanded intratumorally.

A word on this clonotype: Its antigen is still unknown.

This sample's time point: sample taken at primary tumor resection. TCRdb analysed the 5' RACE reads with MiXCR anew, one entry per CDR3 protein. The sample includes approximately 7,100 distinct CDR3 sequences, more than 10% of them seen just once. The germline CDR1 and CDR2 sequences are LGHNA and YNFKEQ. Trimming took off 0 bases at V and 8 bases at J, with 11 bases between the two ends. The CDR3 covers 14 residues. This clonotype was obtained from a male donor with early-stage non-small cell lung cancer. The sequenced sample was lung tumor tissue, obtained at surgery. The gene calls are TRBV4-2 and TRBJ1-3; D remains unclear. The DNA of the CDR3 is TGTGCCAGCAGCCAAGAAACGGTTGTGGACACCATATATTTT. The encoded protein is CASSQETVVDTIYF.